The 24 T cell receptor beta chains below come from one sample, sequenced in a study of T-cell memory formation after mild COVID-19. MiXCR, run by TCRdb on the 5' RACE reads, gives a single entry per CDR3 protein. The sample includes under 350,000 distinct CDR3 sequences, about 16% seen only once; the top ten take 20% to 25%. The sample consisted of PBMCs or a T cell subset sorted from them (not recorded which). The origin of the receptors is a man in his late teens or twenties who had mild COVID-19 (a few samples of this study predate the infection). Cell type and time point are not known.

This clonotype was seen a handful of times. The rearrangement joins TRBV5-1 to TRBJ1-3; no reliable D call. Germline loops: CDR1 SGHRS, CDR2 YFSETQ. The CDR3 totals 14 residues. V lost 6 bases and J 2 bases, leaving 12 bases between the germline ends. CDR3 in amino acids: CASTPGPPGNTIYF. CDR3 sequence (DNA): TGCGCCAGCACCCCGGGCCCGCCTGGAAACACCATATATTTT. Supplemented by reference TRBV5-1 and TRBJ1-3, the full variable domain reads KAGVTQTPRYLIKTRGQQVTLSCSPISGHRSVSWYQQTPGQGLQFLFEYFSETQRNKGNFPGRFSGRQFSNSRSEMNVSTLELGDSALYLCASTPGPPGNTIYFGEGSWLTVV.

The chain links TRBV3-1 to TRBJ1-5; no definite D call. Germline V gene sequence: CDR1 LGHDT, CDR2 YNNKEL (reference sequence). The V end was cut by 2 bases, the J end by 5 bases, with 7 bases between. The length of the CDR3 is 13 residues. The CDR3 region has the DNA TGTGCCAGCAGCCAATCCGTAGATCAGCCCCAGCATTTT. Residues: CASSQSVDQPQHF. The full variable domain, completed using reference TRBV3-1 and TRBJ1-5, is DTAVSQTPKYLVTQMGNDKSIKCEQNLGHDTMYWYKQDSKKFLKIMFSYNNKELIINETVPNRFSPKSPDKAHLNLHINSLELGDSAVYFCASSQSVDQPQHFGDGTRLSIL.

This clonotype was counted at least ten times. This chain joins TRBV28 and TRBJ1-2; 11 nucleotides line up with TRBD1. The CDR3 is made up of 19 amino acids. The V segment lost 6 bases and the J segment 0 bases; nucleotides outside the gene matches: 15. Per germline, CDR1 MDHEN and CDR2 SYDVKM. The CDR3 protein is CASRLTTRTGGRANYGYTF. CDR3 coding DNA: TGTGCCAGCAGACTTACCACCCGGACAGGGGGCAGGGCTAACTATGGCTACACCTTC.

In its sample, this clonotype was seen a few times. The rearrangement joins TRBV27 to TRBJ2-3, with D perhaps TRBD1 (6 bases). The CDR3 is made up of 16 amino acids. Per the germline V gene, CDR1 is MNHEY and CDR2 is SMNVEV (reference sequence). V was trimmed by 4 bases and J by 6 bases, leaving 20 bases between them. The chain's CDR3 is CASSSPRQGPRDTQYF. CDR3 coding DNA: TGTGCCAGCAGTTCTCCGCGCCAGGGGCCCAGGGATACGCAGTATTTT.

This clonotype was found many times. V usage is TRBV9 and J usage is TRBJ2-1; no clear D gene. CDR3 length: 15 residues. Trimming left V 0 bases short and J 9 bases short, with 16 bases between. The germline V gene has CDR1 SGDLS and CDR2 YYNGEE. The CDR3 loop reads CASSVDPQPVSEQFF. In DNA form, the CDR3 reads TGTGCCAGCAGCGTAGATCCCCAACCTGTAAGTGAGCAGTTCTTC.

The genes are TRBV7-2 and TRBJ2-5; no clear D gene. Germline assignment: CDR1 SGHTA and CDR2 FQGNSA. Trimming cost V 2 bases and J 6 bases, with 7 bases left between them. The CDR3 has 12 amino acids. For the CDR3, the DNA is TGTGCCAGCAGCTTATACCGACAGACCCAGTACTTC. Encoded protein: CASSLYRQTQYF.

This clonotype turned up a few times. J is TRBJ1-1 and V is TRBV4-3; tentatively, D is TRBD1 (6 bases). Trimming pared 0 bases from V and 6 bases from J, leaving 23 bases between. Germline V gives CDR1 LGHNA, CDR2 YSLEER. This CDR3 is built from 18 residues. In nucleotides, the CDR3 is TGCGCCAGCAGCCAAGATTCGATAGGCGGGGGCGAATACCCTGAAGCTTTCTTT. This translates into CASSQDSIGGGEYPEAFF.

The CDR3 nucleotides read TGTGCCAGCAGTTACTCGGGTAGGCAGAACACTGAAGCTTTCTTT. It specifies CASSYSGRQNTEAFF. V gene TRBV6-6 combines with J gene TRBJ1-1; the D is unclear. V gave up 0 bases and J gave up 1 base, with 9 bases separating them. This CDR3 contains 15 residues. The germline V gene encodes CDR1 MNHNY and CDR2 SVGAGI (reference sequence).

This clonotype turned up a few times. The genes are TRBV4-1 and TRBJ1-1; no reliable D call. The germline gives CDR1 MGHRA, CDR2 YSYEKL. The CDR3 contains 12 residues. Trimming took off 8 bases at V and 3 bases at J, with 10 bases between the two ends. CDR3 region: CASGPTYTEAFF. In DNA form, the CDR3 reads TGCGCCAGCGGTCCTACCTACACTGAAGCTTTCTTT.

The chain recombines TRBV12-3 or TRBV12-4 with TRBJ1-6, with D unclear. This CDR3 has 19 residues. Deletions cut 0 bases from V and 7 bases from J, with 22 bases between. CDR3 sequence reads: CASSLALGVSTPGNSPLHF. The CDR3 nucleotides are TGTGCCAGCAGTTTAGCGCTGGGCGTTTCCACACCGGGGAATTCACCCCTCCACTTT.

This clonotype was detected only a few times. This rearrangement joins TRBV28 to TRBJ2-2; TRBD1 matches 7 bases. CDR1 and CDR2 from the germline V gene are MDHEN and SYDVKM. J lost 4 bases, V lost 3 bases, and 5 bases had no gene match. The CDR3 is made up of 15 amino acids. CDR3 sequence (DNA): TGTGCCAGCAGTTTTCTAGACAGGGCCACCGGGGAGCTGTTTTTT. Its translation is CASSFLDRATGELFF.

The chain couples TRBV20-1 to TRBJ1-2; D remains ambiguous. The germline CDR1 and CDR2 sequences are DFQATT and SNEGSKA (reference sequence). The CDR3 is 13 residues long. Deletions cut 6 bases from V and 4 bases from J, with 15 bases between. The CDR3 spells CSAQPGLPYGYTF. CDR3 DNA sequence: TGCAGTGCCCAGCCAGGCCTACCCTATGGCTACACCTTC.

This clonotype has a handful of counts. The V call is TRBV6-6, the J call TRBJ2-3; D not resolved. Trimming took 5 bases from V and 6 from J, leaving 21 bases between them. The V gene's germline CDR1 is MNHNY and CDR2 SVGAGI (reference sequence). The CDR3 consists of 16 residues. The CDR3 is CASSKPLSVPPDTQYF. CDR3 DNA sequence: TGTGCCAGCAGTAAACCCCTGAGTGTTCCGCCTGATACGCAGTATTTT.

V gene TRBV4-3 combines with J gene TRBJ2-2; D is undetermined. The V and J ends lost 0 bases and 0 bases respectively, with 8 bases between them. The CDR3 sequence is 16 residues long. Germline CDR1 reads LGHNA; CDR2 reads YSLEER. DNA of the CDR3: TGCGCCAGCAGCCAAGACAGGTCTGCGAACACCGGGGAGCTGTTTTTT. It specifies CASSQDRSANTGELFF.

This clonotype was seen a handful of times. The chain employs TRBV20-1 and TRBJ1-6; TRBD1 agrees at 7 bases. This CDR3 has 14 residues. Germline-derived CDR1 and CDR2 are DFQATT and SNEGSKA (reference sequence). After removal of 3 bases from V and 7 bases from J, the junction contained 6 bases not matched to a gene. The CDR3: CSASAATGNSPLHF. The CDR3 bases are TGCAGTGCTAGCGCCGCGACAGGGAATTCACCCCTCCACTTT.

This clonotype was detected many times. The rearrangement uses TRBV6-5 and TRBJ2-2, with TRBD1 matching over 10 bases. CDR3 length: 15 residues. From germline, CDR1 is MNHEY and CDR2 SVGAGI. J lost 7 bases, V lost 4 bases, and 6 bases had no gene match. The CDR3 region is CASSSPGQGSGELFF. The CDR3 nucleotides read TGTGCCAGCAGTTCACCGGGACAGGGGAGCGGGGAGCTGTTTTTT.

The CDR3 protein is CASSNDREMNTEAFF. CDR3 in DNA: TGTGCCAGCAGCAACGACAGGGAAATGAACACTGAAGCTTTCTTT. This rearrangement joins TRBV5-6 to TRBJ1-1, with TRBD1 matching over 7 bases. CDR3 size: 15 residues. The junction had 6 bases not matched to a gene; V was cut back by 4 bases and J by 0 bases. Germline CDR1 is SGHDT and CDR2 is YYEEEE.

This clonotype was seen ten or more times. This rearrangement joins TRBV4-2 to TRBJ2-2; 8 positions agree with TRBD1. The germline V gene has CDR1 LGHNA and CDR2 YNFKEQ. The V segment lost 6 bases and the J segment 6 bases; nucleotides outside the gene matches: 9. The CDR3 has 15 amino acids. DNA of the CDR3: TGTGCCAGCAGACGGGACAGGAGTTCCGCCGGGGAGCTGTTTTTT. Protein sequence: CASRRDRSSAGELFF.

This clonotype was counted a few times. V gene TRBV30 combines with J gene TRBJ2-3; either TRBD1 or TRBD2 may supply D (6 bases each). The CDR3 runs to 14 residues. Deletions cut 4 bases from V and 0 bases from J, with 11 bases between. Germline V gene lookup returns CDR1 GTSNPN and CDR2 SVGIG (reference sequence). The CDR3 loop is CAWKGGLSTDTQYF. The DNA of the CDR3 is TGTGCCTGGAAGGGGGGACTTAGCACAGATACGCAGTATTTT.

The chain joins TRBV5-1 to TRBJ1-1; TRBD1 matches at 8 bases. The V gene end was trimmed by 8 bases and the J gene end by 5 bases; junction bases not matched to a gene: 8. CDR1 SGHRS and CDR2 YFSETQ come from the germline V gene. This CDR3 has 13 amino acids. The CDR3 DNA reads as TGCGCCAGTGGACAGGGCTGGAGTACTGAAGCTTTCTTT. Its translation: CASGQGWSTEAFF. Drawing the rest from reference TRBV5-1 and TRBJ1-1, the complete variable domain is KAGVTQTPRYLIKTRGQQVTLSCSPISGHRSVSWYQQTPGQGLQFLFEYFSETQRNKGNFPGRFSGRQFSNSRSEMNVSTLELGDSALYLCASGQGWSTEAFFGQGTRLTVV.

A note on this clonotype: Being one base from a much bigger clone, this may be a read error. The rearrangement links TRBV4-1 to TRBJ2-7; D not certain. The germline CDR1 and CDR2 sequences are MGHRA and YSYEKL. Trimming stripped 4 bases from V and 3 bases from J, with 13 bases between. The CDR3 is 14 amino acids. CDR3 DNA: TGCGCCAGCAGCCCAGGTCCTAGAAACTACGAGCAGTACTTC. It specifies CASSPGPRNYEQYF.

The DNA of the CDR3 is TGTGCCAGCAGCGTAGCTCTTGGGGGGATCGCGGAGACCCAGTACTTC. The encoded protein is CASSVALGGIAETQYF. The J gene is TRBJ2-5, the V gene TRBV9, with D possibly being TRBD2 (6 bases). Trimming shortened V by 0 bases and J by 5 bases, and 17 bases separated the two germline ends. The germline V gene encodes CDR1 SGDLS and CDR2 YYNGEE. This CDR3 has 16 residues.

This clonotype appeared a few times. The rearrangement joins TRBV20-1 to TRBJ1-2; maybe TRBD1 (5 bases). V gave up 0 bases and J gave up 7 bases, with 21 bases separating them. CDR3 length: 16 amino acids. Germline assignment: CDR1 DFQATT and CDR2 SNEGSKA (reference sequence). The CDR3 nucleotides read TGCAGTGCTAGAGATTTGAGGGACCGCATATTGGGTGGCTACACCTTC. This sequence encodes CSARDLRDRILGGYTF.

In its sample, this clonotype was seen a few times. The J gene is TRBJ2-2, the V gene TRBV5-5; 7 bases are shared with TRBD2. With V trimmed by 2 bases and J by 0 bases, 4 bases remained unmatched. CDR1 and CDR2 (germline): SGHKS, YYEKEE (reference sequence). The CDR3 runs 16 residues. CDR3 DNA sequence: TGTGCCAGCAGCTTCAGGAGCGGGACGAACACCGGGGAGCTGTTTTTT. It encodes CASSFRSGTNTGELFF.